Below are 14 T cell receptor beta chains sequenced from a single sample in a study of T cell changes during pregnancy in multiple sclerosis. Measured with immunoSEQ multiplex PCR; TCRdb has only the in-frame clones, and not every one. Of around 30,000 clones listed, about 93% are singletons. The sample in question was CD4+ T cells from peripheral blood mononuclear cells, obtained after pregnancy. The receptors originated from a female donor with multiple sclerosis, enrolled in a pregnancy study.

J is TRBJ1-2 and V is TRBV27, with 8 bases lining up with TRBD1. This CDR3 is 17 amino acids long. CDR1 MNHEY and CDR2 SMNVEV come from the germline V gene (reference sequence). V lost 6 bases, J lost 8 bases, and 20 bases stayed unmatched. Written as DNA, the CDR3 is TGTGCCAGCAGCTTACTCATCGGAGGGCAGGGGGCGAGCGGCTACACCTTC. It yields the protein CASSLLIGGQGASGYTF.

The V gene is TRBV7-2, the J gene TRBJ1-2; 9 positions agree with TRBD1. Germline lookup yields CDR1 SGHTA and CDR2 FQGNSA. Germline trimming cut 1 base from V and 9 bases from J; bases unmatched to any gene: 6. The CDR3 contains 14 residues. The CDR3 coding sequence is TGTGCCAGCAGCTTAGAGGGACAGGGAGGTCGCTACACCTTC. It translates to CASSLEGQGGRYTF.

The rearrangement joins TRBV7-2 to TRBJ2-7; D might be TRBD1 (6 bases). The CDR3 extends over 12 amino acids. Germline V gene lookup returns CDR1 SGHTA and CDR2 FQGNSA. Deletions cut 4 bases from V and 9 bases from J, with 13 bases between. The CDR3 coding sequence is TGTGCCAGCAGCTCCCCCTTGGACAGGCAGTACTTC. Translated, it gives CASSSPLDRQYF.

The V call is TRBV29-1, the J call TRBJ2-7, with TRBD1 matching over 7 bases. The CDR3 contains 14 residues. V was clipped by 6 bases and J by 0 bases; unmatched bases: 8. Germline CDR1 SQVTM, CDR2 ANQGSEA. The CDR3 spells CSVDTGAFSYEQYF. The CDR3 bases are TGCAGCGTGGACACAGGGGCATTCTCCTACGAGCAGTACTTC.

The chain links TRBV7-2 to TRBJ1-2; perhaps TRBD1 as D (5 bases). The CDR3 is 17 residues long. V gave up 1 base and J gave up 4 bases, with 19 bases separating them. The germline V gene encodes CDR1 SGHTA and CDR2 FQGNSA. The DNA for the CDR3 is TGTGCCAGCAGCTTAGTTGGAGGGGCACCGGTGCCCTATGGCTACACCTTC. This sequence encodes CASSLVGGAPVPYGYTF.

The gene calls are TRBV7-3 and TRBJ2-3, with 7 nucleotides matching TRBD2. V gave up 5 bases and J gave up 2 bases; unmatched junction bases: 13. The CDR3 consists of 17 residues. The germline V gene encodes CDR1 SGHTA and CDR2 FQGTGA. The CDR3 DNA reads as TGTGCCAGCAGCCCCTTGGGGCCCGGGGGGACCACAGATACGCAGTATTTT. It translates to CASSPLGPGGTTDTQYF.

The V and J genes are TRBV7-6 and TRBJ2-3; no firm D call. The CDR3 consists of 15 residues. The V end was cut by 7 bases, the J end by 0 bases, with 14 bases between. CDR1 and CDR2 (germline): SGHVS, FNYEAQ. The CDR3 DNA follows: TGTGCCAGCACCCTTAGTCCAACTAGCACAGATACGCAGTATTTT. Translating it yields CASTLSPTSTDTQYF.

The J gene is TRBJ1-1, the V gene TRBV6-5; the D gene is possibly TRBD1 (6 bases). Trimming removed 4 bases at V and 5 bases at J, with 8 bases between. CDR3 length: 12 amino acids. From germline, CDR1 is MNHEY and CDR2 SVGAGI. CDR3 DNA: TGTGCCAGCAGTTCAGGACAGACTGAAGCTTTCTTT. Protein sequence: CASSSGQTEAFF.

CDR3 loop: CASSPTGTGSRYTEAFF. As DNA, the CDR3 is TGTGCCAGCTCACCGACCGGGACAGGGTCCCGGTACACTGAAGCTTTCTTT. The gene calls are TRBV18 and TRBJ1-1; TRBD1 agrees at 9 bases. The CDR3 consists of 17 residues. With 3 bases clipped from V and 3 bases from J, the junction kept 11 bases outside the gene matches. Germline values: CDR1 KGHSH, CDR2 LQKENI.

V and J are TRBV2 and TRBJ1-2; D is uncertain. The CDR3 totals 14 residues. In germline, CDR1 is SNHLY, CDR2 FYNNEI. Deletions cut 4 bases from V and 0 bases from J, with 9 bases between. The CDR3 sequence: CASSVTVSNYGYTF. CDR3 coding DNA: TGTGCCAGCAGTGTAACGGTTTCTAACTATGGCTACACCTTC.

The rearrangement uses TRBV25-1 and TRBJ2-3, with TRBD2 matching 9 bases. The CDR3 has 16 residues. J was trimmed by 2 bases and V by 8 bases; bases with no gene match: 11. Germline loops: CDR1 MGHDK, CDR2 SYGVNS. The CDR3: CASPKLAGLITDTQYF. The CDR3 DNA follows: TGTGCCAGCCCTAAACTAGCGGGTTTAATCACAGATACGCAGTATTTT.

The chain combines TRBV5-1 with TRBJ2-5; D ambiguous. In germline, CDR1 is SGHRS, CDR2 YFSETQ. The CDR3 runs to 14 residues. Trimming removed 2 bases from V and 3 bases from J, with 11 bases in between. For the CDR3, the DNA is TGCGCCAGCAGCTTTGACCGGAGCGAAGAGACCCAGTACTTC. Its translation: CASSFDRSEETQYF.

J is TRBJ2-1 and V is TRBV2; 7 bases map to TRBD1. V gave up 0 bases and J gave up 4 bases; unmatched junction bases: 3. The CDR3 runs 15 residues. In germline, CDR1 is SNHLY, CDR2 FYNNEI. Here the CDR3 DNA reads TGTGCCAGCAGTGAAGCGGGGACAGCATACAATGAGCAGTTCTTC. Translating it yields CASSEAGTAYNEQFF. Full variable domain (outside the CDR3, taken from reference TRBV2 and TRBJ2-1): EPEVTQTPSHQVTQMGQEVILRCVPISNHLYFYWYRQILGQKVEFLVSFYNNEISEKSEIFDDQFSVERPDGSNFTLKIRSTKLEDSAMYFCASSEAGTAYNEQFFGPGTRLTVL.

This clone was detected only a few times. This chain joins TRBV7-2 and TRBJ2-4; no definite D call. The germline CDR1 and CDR2 sequences are SGHTA and FQGNSA. This CDR3 comprises 17 residues. The V gene lost 1 base and the J gene lost 0 bases, with 13 bases spanning the gap. CDR3 sequence (DNA): TGTGCCAGCAGCTTAGGAGTGTCGGTACTAGCCAAAAACATTCAGTACTTC. It is translated as CASSLGVSVLAKNIQYF.